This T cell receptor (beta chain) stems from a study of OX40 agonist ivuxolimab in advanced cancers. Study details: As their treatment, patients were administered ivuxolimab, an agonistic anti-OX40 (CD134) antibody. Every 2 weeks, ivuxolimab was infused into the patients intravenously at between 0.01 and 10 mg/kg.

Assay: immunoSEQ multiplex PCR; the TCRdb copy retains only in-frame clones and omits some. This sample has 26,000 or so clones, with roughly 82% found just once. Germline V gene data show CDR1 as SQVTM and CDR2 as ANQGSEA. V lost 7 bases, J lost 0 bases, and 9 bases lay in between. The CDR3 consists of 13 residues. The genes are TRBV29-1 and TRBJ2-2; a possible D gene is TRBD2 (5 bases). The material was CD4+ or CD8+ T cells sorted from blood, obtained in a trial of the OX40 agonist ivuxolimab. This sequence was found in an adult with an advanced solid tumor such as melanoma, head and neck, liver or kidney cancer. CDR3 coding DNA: TGCAGCGCAGTACTAGCGAACACCGGGGAGCTGTTTTTT. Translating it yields CSAVLANTGELFF.